These 17 T cell receptor beta chains came from one sample sequenced in a study of blood T cells in healthy people across ages. It was with a sample-barcoded 5' primer and a J-beta primer mix that a second PCR of about 7 to 12 cycles was run. MiXCR, applied by TCRdb to the 5' RACE reads, yields one record per CDR3 protein. Here the sample spans some 760,000 distinct CDR3 sequences, around 25% being singletons. The same sample was also studied in work on T cells of mothers and their children.

Input material: blood. These receptor sequences come from a boy aged 5-17 years in good health.

A single count supports this clonotype. V is TRBV10-2 and J is TRBJ1-2; D possibly corresponds to TRBD1 (5 bases). Trimming left V 6 bases short and J 8 bases short, with 16 bases between. Germline lookup yields CDR1 WSHSY and CDR2 SAAADI. The CDR3 extends over 13 amino acids. The CDR3 loop is CASSPRVRGGYTF. In nucleotides, the CDR3 is TGCGCCAGCAGCCCCAGGGTGCGCGGCGGCTACACCTTC.

This clonotype was seen more than once but under ten times. The V call is TRBV7-9, the J call TRBJ2-7; D assignment may be TRBD1 or TRBD2 (6 bases each). The germline V gene encodes CDR1 SEHNR and CDR2 FQNEAQ (reference sequence). V lost 5 bases to trimming and J lost 4 bases, with 21 bases between them. The CDR3 is 16 amino acids. The CDR3 reads CASSTHREENGYEQYF. CDR3 in DNA: TGTGCCAGCAGCACCCACAGGGAGGAAAACGGGTACGAGCAGTACTTC.

As concerns this clonotype: Compared with germline, one end of the junction differs, possibly owing to a read error. The CDR3 DNA reads TGTGCCGTCAGTGAGTCTGGCAGGGACTCCTACGAGCAGTACTTC. Its protein is CAVSESGRDSYEQYF. This chain uses TRBV10-3 with TRBJ2-7; TRBD1 is a possible D gene (5 bases). This CDR3 has 15 amino acids. CDR1 is ENHRY and CDR2 is SYGVKD in the germline V gene.

This clonotype showed up just a few times. The chain joins TRBV29-1 to TRBJ2-5; 8 nucleotides agree with TRBD1. CDR3 length: 16 residues. Per germline, CDR1 SQVTM and CDR2 ANQGSEA. J lost 5 bases, V lost 0 bases, and 11 bases had no gene match. This CDR3 is CSVEEGRQGFLETQYF. The CDR3 DNA reads as TGCAGCGTTGAAGAAGGTAGACAGGGGTTCCTGGAGACCCAGTACTTC.

The chain has TRBV6-6 and TRBJ2-7; 8 nucleotides line up with TRBD2. The CDR3 is made up of 15 amino acids. The ends lost 3 bases at V and 3 bases at J; junction bases unmatched: 7. Germline V CDR1 and CDR2: MNHNY, SVGAGI (reference sequence). CDR3: CASSYPRTSSYEQYF. For the CDR3, the DNA is TGTGCCAGCAGTTATCCCCGGACTAGCAGCTACGAGCAGTACTTC.

This clonotype was seen more than once but under ten times. The chain employs TRBV20-1 and TRBJ2-5; no definite D call. Germline loops: CDR1 DFQATT, CDR2 SNEGSKA (reference sequence). V was trimmed by 1 base and J by 2 bases, leaving 8 bases between them. CDR3 size: 13 residues. The CDR3 nucleotides read TGCAGTGCTAGAGCCCTGGCTCAAGAGACCCAGTACTTC. Protein sequence: CSARALAQETQYF.

This clonotype was counted between two and nine times. The chain carries TRBV13 and TRBJ2-7, with D possibly matching TRBD2 (6 bases). The germline CDR1 and CDR2 sequences are PRHDT and FYEKMQ (reference sequence). V lost 5 bases to trimming and J lost 6 bases, with 17 bases between them. The CDR3 covers 14 residues. The CDR3 spells CASSDLGGLGEQYF. The CDR3 DNA sequence: TGTGCCAGCAGCGACCTAGGAGGGCTGGGCGAGCAGTACTTC.

This clonotype was counted at least ten times. The rearrangement uses TRBV29-1 and TRBJ2-1; 9 nucleotides agree with TRBD1. The length of the CDR3 is 14 residues. Per the germline V gene, CDR1 is SQVTM and CDR2 is ANQGSEA. J lost 8 bases, V lost 3 bases, and 8 bases had no gene match. The CDR3 DNA follows: TGCAGCGTTGATCCGGGACAGGGTGGGGATGAGCAGTTCTTC. Its protein product is CSVDPGQGGDEQFF.

This clonotype was counted between two and nine times. The chain links TRBV20-1 to TRBJ2-2; 8 nucleotides agree with TRBD2. Germline loops: CDR1 DFQATT, CDR2 SNEGSKA (reference sequence). The CDR3 totals 14 residues. The trim removed 6 bases at V and 5 bases at J, leaving 8 bases unmatched. CDR3 bases: TGCAGTGCCCCCTCGGGGGGGCGGACCGGGGAGCTGTTTTTT. Encoded protein: CSAPSGGRTGELFF.

This clonotype occurred a few times. CDR3 amino acids: CSVEDVTYEQYF. The CDR3 bases are TGCAGCGTTGAAGATGTAACCTACGAGCAGTACTTC. This chain connects TRBV29-1 to TRBJ2-7; D is unresolved. The germline V gene has CDR1 SQVTM and CDR2 ANQGSEA. CDR3 length: 12 amino acids. The V end was cut by 0 bases, the J end by 2 bases, with 5 bases between.

The chain is built from TRBV5-1 and TRBJ2-7; 10 nucleotides match TRBD1. J was trimmed by 7 bases and V by 4 bases; bases with no gene match: 8. Germline V CDR1 and CDR2: SGHRS, YFSETQ. This CDR3 is 14 amino acids long. This CDR3 is CASSRRQGASEQYF. The CDR3, as DNA: TGCGCCAGCAGCCGAAGACAGGGGGCATCGGAGCAGTACTTC.

This clonotype was detected ten times or more. The CDR3 bases are TGTGCCAGCAGCCAAGATGCGTACGAGCAGTACTTC. Its protein product is CASSQDAYEQYF. The chain carries TRBV4-2 and TRBJ2-7; D unresolved. The CDR3 is made up of 12 amino acids. Per the germline V gene, CDR1 is LGHNA and CDR2 is YNFKEQ. V lost 0 bases and J lost 4, with 4 bases in between.

This clonotype was found a few times. This chain uses TRBV20-1 with TRBJ1-1, with 7 bases that match TRBD1. The germline gives CDR1 DFQATT, CDR2 SNEGSKA (reference sequence). The CDR3 has 16 amino acids. The J segment lost 4 bases and the V segment lost 6 bases, leaving 17 bases of the junction unmatched. Here the CDR3 reads CSASGQARTSGTEAFF. In nucleotides, the CDR3 is TGCAGTGCCTCCGGACAGGCTCGGACCTCGGGCACTGAAGCTTTCTTT.

The table lists this clonotype with a few counts. The chain has TRBV5-8 and TRBJ2-7; possible D gene TRBD2, 6 bases. The CDR3 is 15 amino acids. Germline CDR1 SGHTS, CDR2 YDEGEE. V was cut by 3 bases and J by 0 bases, with 13 bases left in between. The CDR3: CASSSGLLSSYEQYF. The CDR3 region has the DNA TGTGCCAGCAGCTCGGGACTCCTCAGCTCCTACGAGCAGTACTTC. Full variable domain (rest looked up from reference TRBV5-8 and TRBJ2-7): EAGVTQSPTHLIKTRGQQATLRCSPISGHTSVYWYQQALGLGLQFLLWYDEGEERNRGNFPPRFSGRQFPNYSSELNVNALELEDSALYLCASSSGLLSSYEQYFGPGTRLTVT.

The V call is TRBV4-2, the J call TRBJ2-5, with 7 bases aligning to TRBD2. The J call could be wrong; TRBJ2-7 is a better fit for the DNA end. The CDR3 sequence is 16 residues long. The germline CDR1 and CDR2 sequences are LGHNA and YNFKEQ. CDR3 in amino acids: CASSQDGMRESYEQYF. CDR3 in DNA: TGTGCCAGCAGCCAAGACGGAATGCGGGAGAGCTACGAGCAGTACTTC.

CDR3 sequence: CASSLAPWQGDPGGANVLTF. The CDR3, as DNA: TGTGCCAGCAGCTTAGCCCCGTGGCAGGGCGACCCCGGTGGGGCCAACGTCCTGACTTTC. This chain joins TRBV7-6 and TRBJ2-6, with D perhaps TRBD1 (5 bases). The CDR3 sequence is 20 residues long. Trimming stripped 0 bases from V and 3 bases from J, with 21 bases between. The germline gives CDR1 SGHVS, CDR2 FNYEAQ.

The V and J genes are TRBV9 and TRBJ1-1; D gene uncertain. Germline V lookup: CDR1 SGDLS, CDR2 YYNGEE. V gave up 0 bases and J gave up 10 bases, with 16 bases separating them. The CDR3 extends over 14 amino acids. In nucleotides, the CDR3 is TGTGCCAGCAGCGTAGCACAGACCTCGTTTGGAGCTTTCTTT. It codes for CASSVAQTSFGAFF. The full variable domain, its missing parts supplied by reference TRBV9 and TRBJ1-1, is DSGVTQTPKHLITATGQRVTLRCSPRSGDLSVYWYQQSLDQGLQFLIQYYNGEERAKGNILERFSAQQFPDLHSELNLSSLELGDSALYFCASSVAQTSFGAFFGQGTRLTVV.